This T cell receptor (beta chain) was recorded in a study of T-cell reconstitution after alpha-beta-depleted transplantation in children. Findings of the study overall: Expanded graft clones, several hundred of them, were reportedly the source of alpha-beta T cells about two months after transplant.

At least ten counts were recorded for this clonotype. Its specificity is unknown. TCRbeta library preparation incorporated unique molecular identifiers. Each CDR3 protein is one row after TCRdb ran MiXCR on the PCR reads. The table has around 90,000 distinct CDR3 sequences, around 16% seen once. The CDR3 totals 13 residues. V was pared by 3 bases and J by 5 bases, with 10 bases between. Germline CDR1 and CDR2: MNHEY and SVGAGI. This chain uses TRBV6-5 with TRBJ1-2, with D perhaps TRBD1 (5 bases). This TCR derives from a male patient aged 2 to 9 who had a stem cell transplant for acute lymphoblastic leukemia, so the T cells may come from the graft donor. The sequencing here drew on PBMCs, mostly from graft donor cells, taken 180 days after TCRalphabeta/CD19-depleted stem cell transplant. The CDR3 bases are TGTGCCAGCAGTTATCATCAGGGTTATGGCTACACCTTC. Protein product: CASSYHQGYGYTF.